This T cell receptor beta chain was retrieved from a study of post-analysis software for immune sequencing data. Study-level information: Recorded disease courses covered relapsing-remitting, secondary progressive and progressive-relapsing multiple sclerosis. Some patients had no subtype annotation. The study, taken as a whole, reports: A significant reduction in normalized Chao1 diversity was observed in multiple sclerosis patients versus controls. When patients were compared with controls, about 5 TRBV segments were more frequent, TRBV5-6, TRBV5-1 and TRBV20-1 among them.

In the case of this clonotype: The antigen remains undetermined.

The junction had 5 bases not matched to a gene; V was cut back by 5 bases and J by 4 bases. Germline CDR1 is DFQATT and CDR2 is SNEGSKA (reference sequence). There are 13 residues in the CDR3. Unique molecular identifiers were carried by the TCR beta cDNA libraries. With roughly 1 to 11 million T cells as the source, about half a million cDNA molecules resulted. TCRdb re-derived calls from the PCR reads in MiXCR, one entry per CDR3 protein. The table has 650,000 to 850,000 distinct CDR3 sequences, around 45% seen once; the top ten hold roughly 4.4%. The chain uses TRBV20-1 and TRBJ2-1; 7 nucleotides align to TRBD2. The sequence was collected from a girl between 5 and 17 years old with multiple sclerosis. The specimen sequenced was blood. The CDR3 loop reads CSAHLAEYNEQFF. DNA for the CDR3: TGCAGTGCTCACCTAGCGGAGTACAATGAGCAGTTCTTC.